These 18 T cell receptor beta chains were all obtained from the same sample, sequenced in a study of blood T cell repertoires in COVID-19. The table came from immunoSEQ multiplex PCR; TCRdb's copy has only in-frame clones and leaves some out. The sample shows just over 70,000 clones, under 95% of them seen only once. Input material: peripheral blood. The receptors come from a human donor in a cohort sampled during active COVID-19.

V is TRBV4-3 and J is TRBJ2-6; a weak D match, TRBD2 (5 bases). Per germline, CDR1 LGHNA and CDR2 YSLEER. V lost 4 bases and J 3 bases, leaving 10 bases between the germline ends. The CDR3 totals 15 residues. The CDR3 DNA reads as TGCGCCAGCAGCCTGCGTGAGGGTGGGGCCAACGTCCTGACTTTC. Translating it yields CASSLREGGANVLTF.

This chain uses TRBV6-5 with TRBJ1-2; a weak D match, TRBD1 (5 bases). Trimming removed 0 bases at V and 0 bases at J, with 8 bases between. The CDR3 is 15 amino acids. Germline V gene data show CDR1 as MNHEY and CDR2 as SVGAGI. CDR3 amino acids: CASSYSLTANYGYTF. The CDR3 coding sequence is TGTGCCAGCAGTTACTCGCTGACAGCTAACTATGGCTACACCTTC.

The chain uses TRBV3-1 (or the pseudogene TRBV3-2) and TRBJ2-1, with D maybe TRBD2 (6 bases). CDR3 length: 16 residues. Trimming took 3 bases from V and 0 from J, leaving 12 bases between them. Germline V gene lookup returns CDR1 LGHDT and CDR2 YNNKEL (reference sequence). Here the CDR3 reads CASSHPGRPSYNEQFF. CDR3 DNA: TGTGCCAGCAGCCACCCCGGGAGACCCTCCTACAATGAGCAGTTCTTC.

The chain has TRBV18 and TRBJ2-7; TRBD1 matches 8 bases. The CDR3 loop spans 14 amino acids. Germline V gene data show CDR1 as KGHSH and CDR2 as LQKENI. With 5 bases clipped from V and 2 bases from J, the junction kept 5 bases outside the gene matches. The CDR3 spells CASSTGTGTYEQYF. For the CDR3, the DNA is TGTGCCAGCTCAACCGGGACAGGAACCTACGAGCAGTACTTC.

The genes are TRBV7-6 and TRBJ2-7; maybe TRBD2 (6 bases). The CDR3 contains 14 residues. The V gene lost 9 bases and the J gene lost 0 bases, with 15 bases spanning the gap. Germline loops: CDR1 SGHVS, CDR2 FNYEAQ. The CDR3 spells CASSGTPSSYEQYF. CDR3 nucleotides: TGTGCCAGTTCCGGGACTCCAAGCTCCTACGAGCAGTACTTC.

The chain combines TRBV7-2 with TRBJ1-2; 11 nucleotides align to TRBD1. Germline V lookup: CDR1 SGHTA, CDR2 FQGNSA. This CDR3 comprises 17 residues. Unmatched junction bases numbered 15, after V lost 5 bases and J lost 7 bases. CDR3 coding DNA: TGTGCCAGCAGCCCGTCCGGGACAGGGGGACAGGTTGGTGGCTACACCTTC. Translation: CASSPSGTGGQVGGYTF.

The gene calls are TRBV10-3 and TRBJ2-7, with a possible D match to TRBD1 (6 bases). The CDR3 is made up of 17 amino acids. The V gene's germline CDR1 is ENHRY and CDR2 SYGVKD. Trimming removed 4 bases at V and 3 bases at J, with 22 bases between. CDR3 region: CAISVQGRRHEIYEQYF. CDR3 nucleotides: TGTGCCATCAGTGTCCAGGGGCGCCGTCACGAGATCTACGAGCAGTACTTC.

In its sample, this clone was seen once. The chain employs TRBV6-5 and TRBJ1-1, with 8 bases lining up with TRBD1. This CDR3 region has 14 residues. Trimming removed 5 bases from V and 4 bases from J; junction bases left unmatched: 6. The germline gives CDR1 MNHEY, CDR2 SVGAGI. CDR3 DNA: TGTGCCAGCAGTAGGACAGGGAGTATCACTGAAGCTTTCTTT. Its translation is CASSRTGSITEAFF.

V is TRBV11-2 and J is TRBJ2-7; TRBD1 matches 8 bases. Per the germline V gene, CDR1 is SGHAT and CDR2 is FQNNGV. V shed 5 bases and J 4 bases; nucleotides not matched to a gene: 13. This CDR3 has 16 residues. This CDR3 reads CASSPTWTGINYEQYF. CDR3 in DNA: TGTGCCAGCAGCCCTACGTGGACAGGGATCAATTACGAGCAGTACTTC.

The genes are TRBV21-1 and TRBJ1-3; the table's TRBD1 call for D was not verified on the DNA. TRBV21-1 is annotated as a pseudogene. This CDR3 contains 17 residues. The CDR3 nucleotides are TGTGCCAGCAAATTTGGGGCTCCAAGCACCTCTGGAAACACCATATATTTT. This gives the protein CASKFGAPSTSGNTIYF.

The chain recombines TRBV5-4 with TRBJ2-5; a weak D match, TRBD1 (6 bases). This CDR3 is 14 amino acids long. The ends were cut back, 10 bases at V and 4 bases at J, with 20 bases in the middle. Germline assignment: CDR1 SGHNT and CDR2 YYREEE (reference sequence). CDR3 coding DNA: TGTGCCGTGGGGGCCGATCGGGAAGGAGAGACCCAGTACTTC. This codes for CAVGADREGETQYF.

CDR3 nucleotide sequence: TGCGCCAGCAGTGAGCGACTAGCTCTCTACGAGCAGTACTTC. It specifies CASSERLALYEQYF. This chain connects TRBV10-2 to TRBJ2-7; 7 bases map to TRBD2. Germline V lookup: CDR1 WSHSY, CDR2 SAAADI. The V and J ends lost 2 bases and 3 bases, in that order; junction bases with no gene match: 4. The CDR3 loop spans 14 amino acids.

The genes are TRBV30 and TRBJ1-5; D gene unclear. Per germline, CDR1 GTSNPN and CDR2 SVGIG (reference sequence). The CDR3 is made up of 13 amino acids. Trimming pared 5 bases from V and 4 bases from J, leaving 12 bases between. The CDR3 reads CAWGPAANQPQHF. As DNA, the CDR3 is TGTGCCTGGGGACCGGCGGCAAATCAGCCCCAGCATTTT.

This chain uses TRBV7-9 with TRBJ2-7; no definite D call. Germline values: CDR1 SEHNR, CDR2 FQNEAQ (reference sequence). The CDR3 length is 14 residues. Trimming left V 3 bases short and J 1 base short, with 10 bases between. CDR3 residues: CASSFEVRSYEQYF. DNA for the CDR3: TGTGCCAGCAGCTTCGAGGTCCGTTCCTACGAGCAGTACTTC.

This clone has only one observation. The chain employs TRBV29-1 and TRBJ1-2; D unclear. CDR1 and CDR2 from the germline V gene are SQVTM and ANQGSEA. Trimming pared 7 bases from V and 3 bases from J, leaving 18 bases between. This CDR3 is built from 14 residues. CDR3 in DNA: TGCAGCGCAGGAGAAGCAGCCGGGTACTATGGCTACACCTTC. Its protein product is CSAGEAAGYYGYTF. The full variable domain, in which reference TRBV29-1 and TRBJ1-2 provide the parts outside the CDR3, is SAVISQKPSRDICQRGTSLTIQCQVDSQVTMMFWYRQQPGQSLTLIATANQGSEATYESGFVIDKFPISRPNLTFSTLTVSNMSPEDSSIYLCSAGEAAGYYGYTFGSGTRLTVV.

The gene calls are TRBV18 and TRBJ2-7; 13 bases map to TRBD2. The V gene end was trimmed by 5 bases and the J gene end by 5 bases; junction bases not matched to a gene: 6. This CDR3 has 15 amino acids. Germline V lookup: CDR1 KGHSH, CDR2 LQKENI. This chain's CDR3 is CASSAGTSGVNEQYF. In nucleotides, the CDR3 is TGTGCCAGCTCAGCAGGGACTAGCGGGGTCAACGAGCAGTACTTC.

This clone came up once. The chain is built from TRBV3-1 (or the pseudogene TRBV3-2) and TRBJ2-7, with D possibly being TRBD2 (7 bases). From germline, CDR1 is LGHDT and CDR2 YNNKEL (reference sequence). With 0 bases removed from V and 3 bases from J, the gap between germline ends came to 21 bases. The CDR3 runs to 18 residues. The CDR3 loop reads CASSQERGGGTGIYEQYF. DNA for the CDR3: TGTGCCAGCAGCCAAGAAAGAGGGGGGGGTACCGGAATCTACGAGCAGTACTTC.

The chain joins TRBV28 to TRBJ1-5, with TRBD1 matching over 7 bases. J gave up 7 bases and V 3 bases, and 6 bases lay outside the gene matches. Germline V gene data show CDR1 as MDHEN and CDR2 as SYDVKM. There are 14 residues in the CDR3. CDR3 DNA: TGTGCCAGCAGTTTGGGGACAGTGGGGCAGCCCCAGCATTTT. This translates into CASSLGTVGQPQHF.